Sequencing of this T cell receptor (beta chain) was carried out in a study of T-cell memory formation after mild COVID-19 (dated by TCRdb to the early 2020s). About the investigation overall: Most TCR sequence clusters were specific to one of the two donors. In two donors, T-cell clones that expanded and contracted after mild COVID-19 were followed by sequencing TCRalpha and TCRbeta repertoires longitudinally. Two young, previously healthy adult volunteers made up the cohort, one male and one female.

Ficoll-Paque density gradient centrifugation was used to isolate PBMCs. The paper as a whole reports these results and caveats: The study covered only a couple of mild cases, and larger cohorts including severe cases with pre-infection samples were considered necessary. Contracting CD4+ clones turned up mainly in the CM and EM memory subsets, whereas EMRA was where CD8+ clones were enriched. SARS-CoV-2 specificity of the second-wave clones peaking on day 37 was not confirmed. Balanced CD4/CD8 phenotypes were observed for clones contracting from day 15 to 85, whereas a bias towards CD4+ was observed for a second wave of clones expanding from day 15 to 37. The detection of some responding clones in pre-infection memory suggests that pre-existing cross-reactive memory T cells joined the SARS-CoV-2 response.

V is trimmed back by 5 bases and J by 3 bases, and the junction contains 16 bases that no gene match accounts for. Including the terminal cysteine and phenylalanine, the CDR3 comprises 17 residues. The entry retains the CDR3 DNA only, 51 bases that are in frame from base 1. CDR1 and CDR2, per the germline V gene (reference sequence), are SEHNR and FQNEAQ. Sequencing was performed on an Illumina NovaSeq 6000. TCRalpha and TCRbeta cDNA libraries were constructed by 5'RACE with constant-segment primers, with sample barcodes and unique molecular identifiers being introduced. RNA was extracted from every sample with Trizol reagent. Libraries were amplified in two PCR steps, with a second sample barcode and Illumina TruSeq adapters added in the second step. Sequencing of libraries was performed on an Illumina NovaSeq with 2 x 150 bp paired-end reads. In the original analysis: The reads were demultiplexed and collapsed into UMI-guided consensus sequences using migec v1.2.7. Using mixcr v2.1.11, UMI consensuses were aligned to TRA and TRB V and J templates and then assembled into clonotypes. A clonotype was counted as expanded or contracted only if both edgeR and NoisET called the change significant, with noise models trained on biological replicates. For edgeR calls, a false discovery rate-adjusted p below 0.01 and a log2 fold-change threshold of 1 were applied. As an exploratory analysis of dynamics, PCA with hierarchical clustering was applied to max-normalized trajectories of the 1000 most abundant clonotypes. The CD4 or CD8 phenotype of responding clones was assigned using the separately sequenced CD4+ and CD8+ repertoires. TCRdb cleaned the public reads at Q25 with fastp, built clones with MiXCR and kept in-frame beta chains. Identical CDR3 proteins give one entry, which carries the most common genes and DNA. TCRdb's processing, not the authors', yielded these V and J calls. The sample table contains 280,000 or so distinct CDR3 sequences; only one count was recorded for about a sixth of them. The ten largest clonotypes hold approximately 22% of the sample.

This clonotype was observed a few times. Its specific antigen is unknown. No quality values exist for individual bases; no much larger clone is one base distant. This sequence uses TRBV7-9 and TRBJ2-7, and TRBD1 aligns with 7 junction nucleotides. The source is a man aged 18 to 30 who had mild COVID-19 (a few samples of this study predate the infection). The sample titles of this study are shuffled in the database, so cell type and time point are left out; the donor was told from shared clones. The sequenced material came from PBMCs or a T cell subset sorted from them (not recorded which). The DNA is as follows: TGTGCCAGCAGCCCCCCCCCGTGGACAGGATCTGGCTACGAGCAGTACTTC. The encoded protein is CASSPPPWTGSGYEQYF.